A selection of T cell receptor beta chains follows, all from one sample in a study of control samples from healthy donors and cancer patients. Using immunoSEQ multiplex PCR, the repertoire was profiled, and TCRdb retains in-frame clones only, with some absent. The sample carries around 30,000 clones, approximately 95% recorded once. Sequencing used PBMCs. These receptor sequences come from a man aged 40-49 years with colorectal cancer. Both conserved end residues are trimmed from each CDR3.

>TRBJ2-3|TRBV3-1/TRBV3-2
ASSQDSSGGTSTDTQY
>TRBJ1-6|TRBV4-3
ASSPKGGPDNSPLH
>TRBJ1-6|TRBV27
ASSYLAGPPLH
>TRBJ2-2|TRBV29-1
SVEDGVNTGELF
>TRBJ2-7|TRBV7-9
ASSLLQGWSEQY
>TRBJ2-3|TRBV9
ASSVTSGGADTQY
>TRBJ2-7|TRBV5-1
ASSLEGTAYEQY
>TRBJ2-3|TRBV18
ASSLQRTPSTDTQY
>TRBJ1-2|TRBV7-9
ASITGDYGYT
>TRBJ1-5|TRBV11-2
ASSFSDSNQPQH
>TRBJ2-5|TRBV2
ASSDVADQY
>TRBJ2-1|TRBV5-4
ASSRGTELSYNEQF
>TRBJ1-1|TRBV27
ASSKSRRENTEAF
>TRBJ1-6|TRBV5-1
ASSSEGREDYSPLH
>TRBJ1-4|TRBV5-4
ASSLSRQGSEKLF
>TRBJ1-2|TRBV3-1/TRBV3-2
ASSQEGTGGRTYGYT
>TRBJ2-1|TRBV5-4
ASSLGGLAGEQF
>TRBJ1-2|TRBV6-5
ASSMDRAGYT
>TRBJ1-2|TRBV25-1
ASSELTGAPYGYT
>TRBJ1-2|TRBV5-1
ASSLAAESGYGYT
>TRBJ1-1|TRBV5-6
ASSLAGGSRGTEAF
>TRBJ2-2|TRBV28
ASSLSSGELF
>TRBJ1-6|TRBV5-6
ASSAGTPSPLH
>TRBJ2-3|TRBV3-1/TRBV3-2
ASSQWDTRGGTQY
>TRBJ1-3|TRBV4-1
ASSLTGWDRDRWSGNTIY
>TRBJ2-2|TRBV5-1
ASSPLDSLGTGELF
>TRBJ2-2|TRBV4-2
ASSQDQGARTGELF
>TRBJ1-4|TRBV5-6
ASSLGTGTNEKLF
>TRBJ1-1|TRBV7-3
ASSPQGNTEAF
>TRBJ1-1|TRBV18
ASSPINEAF
>TRBJ2-3|TRBV6-5
ASAAPGGADTQY
>TRBJ1-6|TRBV4-1
ASSPGRGRSVRSPLH
>TRBJ1-2|TRBV19
ASSTWIYGYT
>TRBJ2-5|TRBV6-1
ASSEKGGQETQY
>TRBJ1-1|TRBV18
ASSPGTGLATEAF
>TRBJ1-2|TRBV18
ASSPQGRLLYGYT
>TRBJ2-3|TRBV9
ASTEERVSTDTQY
>TRBJ2-7|TRBV5-1
ASSLERGNYEQY
>TRBJ2-5|TRBV18
ASSPRSLETQY
>TRBJ1-6|TRBV9
ASSPTGTANSPLH
>TRBJ2-1|TRBV7-2
ASSFLISDEQF
>TRBJ2-3|TRBV2
ASYRDRDTDTQY
>TRBJ1-1|TRBV19
ASSRGTLNTEAF
>TRBJ1-4|TRBV7-2
ASSGGRVEKLF
>TRBJ2-7|TRBV2
ASSPGPGGSYEQY
>TRBJ1-2|TRBV19
ASRKVLGYGYT
>TRBJ1-5|TRBV19
ASKHGTPNQPQH